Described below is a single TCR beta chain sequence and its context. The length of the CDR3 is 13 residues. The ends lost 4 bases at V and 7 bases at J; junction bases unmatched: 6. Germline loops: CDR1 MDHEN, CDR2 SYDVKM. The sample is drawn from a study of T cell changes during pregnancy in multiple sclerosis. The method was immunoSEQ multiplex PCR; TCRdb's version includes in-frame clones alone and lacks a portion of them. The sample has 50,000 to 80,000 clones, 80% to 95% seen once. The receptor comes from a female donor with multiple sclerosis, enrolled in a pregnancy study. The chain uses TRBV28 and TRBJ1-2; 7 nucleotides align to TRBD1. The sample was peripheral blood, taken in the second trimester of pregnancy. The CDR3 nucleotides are TGTGCCAGCAGTTCTTACAGGGGAGTTGGCTACACCTTC. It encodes CASSSYRGVGYTF.